The text below deals with one T cell receptor (beta chain). Its recognized antigen is unknown. The sample holds no much larger clone one base away, and base qualities are not on file. The CDR3 regions of human TCRbeta chains were analyzed by immunosequencing. The published analysis was carried out like this. TCRs in the repertoires were matched against a reference library of SARS-CoV-2-specific TCRs that had been generated with the MIRA antigen-specificity platform. Breadth meant the fraction of unique TCRs that were SARS-CoV-2-associated, whereas depth meant the fraction of total T cells that were SARS-CoV-2-associated. Using the MIRA data, every spike-specific TCR was mapped to the spike region that the TCR reacted to and assigned to either a CD4 or a CD8 class. Log10-transformed breadth and depth values were compared by one-way ANOVA with Sidak's multiple comparisons tests. TCRdb re-hosts the immuneACCESS table, in-frame sequences only. Its copies lack some clones; in the studies checked, an unresolved V gene accounts for under half of them, and the cause for the rest is not known. V, J and clone size are taken as reported in that table, and D and trimming were inferred from the DNA itself. The sample profile shows about 140,000 clones; roughly 92% of them were found once. Roughly 5% of the sample comes from the top ten.

Per the publication, the time point label means: baseline before first vaccination. Samples from vaccinated people were obtained from the UK trials COV001 and COV002, which included a single-blind randomized controlled phase 2/3 trial of AZD1222 (ChAdOx1 nCoV-19) in healthy adults. For TCRbeta chain sequencing, PBMC samples from trial participants were taken at day 0 and at day 28 after the second dose. These data originate in a study of T cell responses to AZD1222 COVID-19 vaccine (dated by TCRdb to the early 2020s). At the level of the whole study: AZD1222 recipients whose second dose came at about 4 weeks and those whose second dose came at about 12 weeks were combined into one group, since spike-specific TCR depth and breadth did not differ between the two schedules. Trial participants were enrolled into age subgroups of 18-55, 56-69 and 70-plus years, which contained about 150, 27 and 61 TCR-sequenced participants, respectively. TCR sequencing covered some 250 trial participants: 207 given two doses of AZD1222 and 26 given two doses of MenACWY control vaccine. Paper-wide results and their limitations: Vaccine-associated CD4 TCRs spanned the whole spike protein, with dominant responses in regions 160-218 and 743-854. Reportedly, close to half of the unique spike-specific TCRs recognized epitopes lying outside the regions that are mutated in the B.1.351 and B.1.1.7 variants. Because no day 14 peak-response samples were available, the repertoires could be characterized only after the peak T cell response. Participants were mostly white British, with more females than males. The authors suggested clonal diversity may have been underestimated. After two AZD1222 doses, spike-specific TCR breadth and depth were significantly higher than at day 0 and than in MenACWY recipients. In the small 56-69-year group, the increase in depth fell short of significance, most likely because of low power. Conclusions about previously exposed vaccinees were limited because only a handful of AZD1222 recipients were SARS-CoV-2 seropositive at baseline.

V is reduced by 2 bases and J by 4 bases, leaving a spacing of 4 bases between them. From the cysteine up to the phenylalanine, the CDR3 has a length of 12 residues. The entry retains the CDR3 DNA only, 36 bases that are in frame from base 1. Per the germline V gene, SGDLS is the CDR1 and YYNGEE is the CDR2. The chain couples TRBV9 to TRBJ2-1; confidence is insufficient to name the D gene. The receptor's source is an adult in good health. This specimen consisted of peripheral blood, obtained on day 0 of AZD1222 vaccination. The CDR3: CASSVSYNEQFF. The bases are TGTGCCAGCAGCGTTAGTTACAATGAGCAGTTCTTC.